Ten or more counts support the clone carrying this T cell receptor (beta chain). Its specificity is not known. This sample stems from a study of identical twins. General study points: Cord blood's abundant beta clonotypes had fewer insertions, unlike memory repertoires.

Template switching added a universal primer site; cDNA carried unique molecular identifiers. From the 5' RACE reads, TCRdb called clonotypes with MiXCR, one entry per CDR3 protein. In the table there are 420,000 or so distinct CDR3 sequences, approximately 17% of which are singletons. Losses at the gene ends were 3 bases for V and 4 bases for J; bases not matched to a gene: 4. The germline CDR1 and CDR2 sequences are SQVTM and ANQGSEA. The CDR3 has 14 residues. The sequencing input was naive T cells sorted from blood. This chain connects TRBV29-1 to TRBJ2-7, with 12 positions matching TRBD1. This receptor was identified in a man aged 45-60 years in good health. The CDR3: CSVEGDRGPYEQYF. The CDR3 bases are TGCAGCGTTGAGGGGGACAGGGGGCCGTACGAGCAGTACTTC.